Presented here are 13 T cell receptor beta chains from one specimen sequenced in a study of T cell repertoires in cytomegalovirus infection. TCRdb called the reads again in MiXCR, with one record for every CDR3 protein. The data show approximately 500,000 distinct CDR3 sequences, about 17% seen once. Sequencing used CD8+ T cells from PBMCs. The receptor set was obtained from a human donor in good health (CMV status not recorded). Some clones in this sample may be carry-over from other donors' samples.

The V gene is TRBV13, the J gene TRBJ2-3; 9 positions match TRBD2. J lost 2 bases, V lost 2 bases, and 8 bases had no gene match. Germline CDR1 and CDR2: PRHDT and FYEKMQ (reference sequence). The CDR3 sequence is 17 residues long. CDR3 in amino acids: CASSLKSGGLTTDTQYF. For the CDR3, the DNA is TGTGCCAGCAGCTTAAAAAGCGGGGGGCTTACCACAGATACGCAGTATTTT.

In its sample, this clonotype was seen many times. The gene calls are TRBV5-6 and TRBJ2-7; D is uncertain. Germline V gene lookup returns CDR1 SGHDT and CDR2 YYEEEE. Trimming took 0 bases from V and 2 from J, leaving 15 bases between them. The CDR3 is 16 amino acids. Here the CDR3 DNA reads TGTGCCAGCAGCTTGGAAAGTAGGGTCTATCCCTACGAGCAGTACTTC. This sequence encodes CASSLESRVYPYEQYF.

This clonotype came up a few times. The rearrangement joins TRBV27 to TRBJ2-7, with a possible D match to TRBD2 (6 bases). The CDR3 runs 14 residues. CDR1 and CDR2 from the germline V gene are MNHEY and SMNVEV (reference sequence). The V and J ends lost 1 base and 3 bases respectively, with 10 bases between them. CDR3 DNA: TGTGCCAGCAGTTTATTGACTAGGGGCTACGAGCAGTACTTC. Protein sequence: CASSLLTRGYEQYF.

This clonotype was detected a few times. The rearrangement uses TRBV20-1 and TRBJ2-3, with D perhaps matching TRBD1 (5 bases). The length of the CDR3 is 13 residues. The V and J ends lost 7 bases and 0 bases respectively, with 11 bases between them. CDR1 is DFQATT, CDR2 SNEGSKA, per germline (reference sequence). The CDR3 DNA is TGCAGTGTTGCGACAGCTAGCACAGATACGCAGTATTTT. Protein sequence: CSVATASTDTQYF.

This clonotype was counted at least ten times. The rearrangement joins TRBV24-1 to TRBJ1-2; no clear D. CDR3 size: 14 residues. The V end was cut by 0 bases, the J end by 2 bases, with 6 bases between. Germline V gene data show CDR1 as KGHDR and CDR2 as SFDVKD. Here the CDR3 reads CATSDLSTNYGYTF. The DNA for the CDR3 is TGTGCCACCAGTGATTTGTCCACCAACTATGGCTACACCTTC.

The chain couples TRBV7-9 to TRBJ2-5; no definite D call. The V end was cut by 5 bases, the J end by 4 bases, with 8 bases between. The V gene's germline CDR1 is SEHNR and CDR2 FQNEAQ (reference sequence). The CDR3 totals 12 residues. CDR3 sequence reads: CASSKSRETQYF. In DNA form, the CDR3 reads TGTGCCAGCAGCAAGTCCCGAGAGACCCAGTACTTC. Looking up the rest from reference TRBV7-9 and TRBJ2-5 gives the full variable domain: DTGVSQNPRHKITKRGQNVTFRCDPISEHNRLYWYRQTLGQGPEFLTYFQNEAQLEKSRLLSDRFSAERPKGSFSTLEIQRTEQGDSAMYLCASSKSRETQYFGPGTRLLVL.

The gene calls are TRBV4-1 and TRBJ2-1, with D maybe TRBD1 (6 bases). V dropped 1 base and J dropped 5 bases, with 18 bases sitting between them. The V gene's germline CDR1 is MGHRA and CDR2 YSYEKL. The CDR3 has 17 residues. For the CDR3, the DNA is TGCGCCAGCAGCCAAGGCAGGGGAGCCTACGTCAACAATGAGCAGTTCTTC. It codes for CASSQGRGAYVNNEQFF.

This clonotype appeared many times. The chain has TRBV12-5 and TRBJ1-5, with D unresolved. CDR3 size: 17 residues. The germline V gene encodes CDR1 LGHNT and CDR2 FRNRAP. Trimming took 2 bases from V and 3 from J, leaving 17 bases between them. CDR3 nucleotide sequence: TGTGCTAGTGGTTTGAGCCAGCCTGCTCACGACAATCAGCCCCAGCATTTT. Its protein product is CASGLSQPAHDNQPQHF.

The CDR3 sequence is CSARDPGGGPVDEQFF. The CDR3 DNA follows: TGCAGTGCTAGAGACCCCGGGGGGGGGCCTGTCGATGAGCAGTTCTTC. The chain employs TRBV20-1 and TRBJ2-1; TRBD2 matches at 8 bases. This CDR3 is 16 amino acids long. V lost 0 bases and J lost 8; bases outside the gene matches: 12. The germline V gene encodes CDR1 DFQATT and CDR2 SNEGSKA (reference sequence).

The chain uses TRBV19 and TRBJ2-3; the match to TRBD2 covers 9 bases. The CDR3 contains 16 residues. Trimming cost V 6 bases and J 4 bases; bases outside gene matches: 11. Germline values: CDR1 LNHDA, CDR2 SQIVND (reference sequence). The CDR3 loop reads CASRRIAGAEPDTQYF. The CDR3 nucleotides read TGTGCCAGTAGGCGAATAGCGGGAGCGGAGCCAGATACGCAGTATTTT.

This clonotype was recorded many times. The CDR3 sequence is CASSLVGGGGFQETQYF. CDR3 in DNA: TGTGCCAGCAGCTTAGTCGGAGGCGGGGGTTTTCAAGAGACCCAGTACTTC. This sequence joins TRBV7-8 and TRBJ2-5, with 7 bases lining up with TRBD2. The germline V gene encodes CDR1 SGHVS and CDR2 FQNEAQ. The CDR3 spans 17 residues. J lost 2 bases, V lost 1 base, and 10 bases had no gene match.

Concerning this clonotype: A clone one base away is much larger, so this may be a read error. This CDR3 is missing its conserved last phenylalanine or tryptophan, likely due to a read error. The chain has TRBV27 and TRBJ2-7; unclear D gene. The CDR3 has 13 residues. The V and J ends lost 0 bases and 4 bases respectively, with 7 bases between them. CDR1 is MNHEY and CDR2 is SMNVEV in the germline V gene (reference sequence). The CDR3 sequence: CASSLSPVYEQYL. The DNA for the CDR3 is TGTGCCAGCAGTTTATCTCCGGTTTACGAGCAGTACTTA.

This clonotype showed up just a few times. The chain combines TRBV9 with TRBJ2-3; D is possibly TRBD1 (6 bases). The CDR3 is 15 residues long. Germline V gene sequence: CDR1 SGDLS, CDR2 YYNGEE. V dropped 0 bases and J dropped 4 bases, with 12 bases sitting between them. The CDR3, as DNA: TGTGCCAGCAGCGTAGAGAACAGGGTCCCAGATACGCAGTATTTT. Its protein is CASSVENRVPDTQYF.